The 28 T cell receptor beta chains below all came from one sample that was sequenced in a study of identical twins. From the 5' RACE reads, TCRdb called clonotypes with MiXCR, one entry per CDR3 protein. The sample yields under 900,000 distinct CDR3 sequences, approximately 13% seen once. These data were also filed under a second study, of yellow fever vaccine responses in identical twins.

The source material was PBMCs. The receptors stem from a woman aged 18-29 years in good health.

V usage is TRBV2 and J usage is TRBJ2-4; D perhaps matches TRBD2 (5 bases). Trimming removed 4 bases from V and 0 bases from J, with 10 bases in between. This CDR3 spans 15 amino acids. In germline, CDR1 is SNHLY, CDR2 FYNNEI. CDR3 in DNA: TGTGCCAGCAGTGGGGAGAGGCTAGCCAAAAACATTCAGTACTTC. Amino acids: CASSGERLAKNIQYF.

This clonotype was seen a handful of times. The chain uses TRBV19 and TRBJ2-2, with 8 bases fitting TRBD1. V gave up 8 bases and J gave up 1 base; unmatched junction bases: 9. The CDR3 consists of 16 residues. Germline CDR1 reads LNHDA; CDR2 reads SQIVND (reference sequence). The CDR3 region is CASLRSGQGNTGELFF. The CDR3 DNA sequence: TGTGCCAGTTTACGGTCTGGACAGGGGAACACCGGGGAGCTGTTTTTT.

The chain is built from TRBV10-2 and TRBJ2-7; D possibly corresponds to TRBD1 (8 bases). The germline CDR1 and CDR2 sequences are WSHSY and SAAADI. This CDR3 comprises 13 residues. V was pared by 8 bases and J by 5 bases, with 16 bases between. CDR3 DNA sequence: TGCGCCAGCTCAAGGACAGGGAGGGACGAGCAGTACGTC. Translated, it gives CASSRTGRDEQYV.

The chain employs TRBV10-3 and TRBJ2-5; 8 bases agree with TRBD1. Germline V lookup: CDR1 ENHRY, CDR2 SYGVKD. Trimming cost V 8 bases and J 1 base; bases outside gene matches: 6. There are 14 residues in the CDR3. This CDR3 is CAIGQGFIQETQYF. As DNA, the CDR3 is TGTGCCATCGGACAGGGCTTCATCCAAGAGACCCAGTACTTC.

The chain recombines TRBV11-3 with TRBJ2-1; 8 bases are shared with TRBD2. In germline, CDR1 is SGHNT, CDR2 YENEEA. The length of the CDR3 is 15 residues. V lost 5 bases and J lost 5; bases outside the gene matches: 8. The CDR3 sequence is CASSRGGVRDNEQFF. DNA for the CDR3: TGTGCCAGCAGCCGGGGGGGGGTACGCGACAATGAGCAGTTCTTC.

This clonotype appeared many times. V usage is TRBV28 and J usage is TRBJ1-6; unclear D gene. The CDR3 totals 15 residues. Per the germline V gene, CDR1 is MDHEN and CDR2 is SYDVKM. V lost 2 bases to trimming and J lost 11 bases, with 16 bases between them. CDR3 sequence reads: CASSLSWSRETPLHF. Here the CDR3 DNA reads TGTGCCAGCAGTTTAAGTTGGTCACGGGAGACACCCCTCCACTTT.

This chain joins TRBV12-3 or TRBV12-4 and TRBJ2-2; D assignment may be TRBD1 or TRBD2 (5 bases each). V lost 11 bases, J lost 5 bases, and 9 bases lay in between. CDR3 size: 11 residues. CDR3 residues: CAEGRTGELFF. The CDR3 bases are TGTGCCGAGGGGCGAACCGGGGAGCTGTTTTTT.

The chain employs TRBV11-1 and TRBJ2-5; 7 bases are shared with TRBD1. The CDR3 is 18 amino acids. Germline-derived CDR1 and CDR2 are SGHAT and FQDESV (reference sequence). V trimming: 5 bases; J trimming: 2 bases; junction bases outside the gene matches: 17. The CDR3 DNA follows: TGTGCCAGCAGCCAAGGGACAGTTGAAGGGGACCCTCAAGAGACCCAGTACTTC. It specifies CASSQGTVEGDPQETQYF.

This clonotype has at least ten counts. The genes are TRBV20-1 and TRBJ1-1; D ambiguous. CDR1 is DFQATT, CDR2 SNEGSKA, per germline (reference sequence). The CDR3 has 12 amino acids. V lost 6 bases and J 1 base, leaving 9 bases between the germline ends. CDR3 sequence: CSARRGNTEAFF. CDR3 nucleotides: TGCAGTGCCCGACGGGGGAACACTGAAGCTTTCTTT.

This clonotype appeared a few times. The J gene is TRBJ1-5, the V gene TRBV7-9; D unresolved. This CDR3 region has 15 residues. Deletions cut 5 bases from V and 3 bases from J, with 14 bases between. CDR1 SEHNR and CDR2 FQNEAQ come from the germline V gene (reference sequence). The CDR3 loop is CASSRGAPNNQPQHF. The CDR3 coding sequence is TGTGCCAGCAGCCGGGGAGCCCCAAACAATCAGCCCCAGCATTTT.

The chain has TRBV29-1 and TRBJ2-7; possibly TRBD1 for D (6 bases). The V and J ends lost 8 bases and 2 bases respectively, with 13 bases between them. The CDR3 covers 12 residues. CDR1 is SQVTM and CDR2 is ANQGSEA in the germline V gene. As DNA, the CDR3 is TGCAGCTTGCGACAGGCGACCTACGAGCAGTACGTC. This translates into CSLRQATYEQYV.

This clonotype was found a few times. Here the CDR3 DNA reads TGTGCCAGTAGTATAGGCTTTAGCTCTCTCTGGGCCAACGTCCTGACTTTC. Protein: CASSIGFSSLWANVLTF. This chain connects TRBV19 to TRBJ2-6; no clear D gene. The V end was cut by 1 base, the J end by 5 bases, with 15 bases between. This CDR3 region has 17 residues. Looked up from germline, CDR1 is LNHDA and CDR2 is SQIVND (reference sequence).

The V gene is TRBV5-1, the J gene TRBJ2-6; D is possibly TRBD1 (5 bases). The CDR3 runs 14 residues. With 6 bases removed from V and 1 base from J, the gap between germline ends came to 8 bases. Per germline, CDR1 SGHRS and CDR2 YFSETQ. The chain's CDR3 is CASKGWSGANVLTF. CDR3 sequence (DNA): TGCGCCAGCAAGGGGTGGTCTGGGGCCAACGTCCTGACTTTC.

The genes are TRBV20-1 and TRBJ2-1, with TRBD2 matching over 9 bases. This CDR3 is 13 amino acids long. With 3 bases clipped from V and 9 bases from J, the junction kept 6 bases outside the gene matches. Per germline, CDR1 DFQATT and CDR2 SNEGSKA (reference sequence). CDR3 sequence reads: CSARGRLAAEQFF. The DNA of the CDR3 is TGCAGTGCTAGGGGAAGACTAGCGGCTGAGCAGTTCTTC.

The gene calls are TRBV6-1 and TRBJ2-2, with D unresolved. CDR1 and CDR2 from the germline V gene are MNHNS and SASEGT. The CDR3 consists of 15 residues. V gave up 8 bases and J gave up 2 bases, with 15 bases separating them. CDR3 coding DNA: TGTGCCAGCTCTCGGGCAGACCCCAACACCGGGGAGCTGTTTTTT. This sequence encodes CASSRADPNTGELFF.

This clonotype occurred many times. The V gene is TRBV29-1, the J gene TRBJ1-1, with 8 positions matching TRBD1. The junction had 13 bases not matched to a gene; V was cut back by 4 bases and J by 0 bases. Per the germline V gene, CDR1 is SQVTM and CDR2 is ANQGSEA. The CDR3 spans 17 residues. The DNA for the CDR3 is TGCAGCGTTGCATTTCTCCGCACAGGGGGTGTGAACACTGAAGCTTTCTTT. Translating gives CSVAFLRTGGVNTEAFF.

The sample holds a few counts of this clonotype. The V gene is TRBV6-1, the J gene TRBJ1-1; the D is unclear. CDR1 and CDR2 from the germline V gene are MNHNS and SASEGT. Trimming cost V 7 bases and J 0 bases, with 12 bases left between them. The CDR3 totals 14 residues. CDR3: CASNTLDVNTEAFF. The CDR3, as DNA: TGTGCCAGCAACACACTAGACGTGAACACTGAAGCTTTCTTT.

This sequence joins TRBV12-3 or TRBV12-4 and TRBJ2-2; 7 nucleotides align to TRBD2. The CDR3 runs to 16 residues. With V trimmed by 6 bases and J by 3 bases, 10 bases remained unmatched. The CDR3 protein is CASRTSALGHTGELFF. For the CDR3, the DNA is TGTGCCAGCAGAACTAGCGCCCTAGGCCACACCGGGGAGCTGTTTTTT.

The CDR3 DNA reads as TGTGCCAGCTCAAAGGAGGGGGTCCCCTACAATGAGCAGTTCTTC. Translated: CASSKEGVPYNEQFF. This chain connects TRBV5-6 to TRBJ2-1; perhaps D is TRBD1 or TRBD2 (6 bases each). V lost 7 bases to trimming and J lost 2 bases, with 16 bases between them. This CDR3 is 15 amino acids long. Germline assignment: CDR1 SGHDT and CDR2 YYEEEE.

This clonotype occurred a few times. The chain combines TRBV12-3 or TRBV12-4 with TRBJ2-1; 9 nucleotides align to TRBD2. The CDR3 has 14 amino acids. J gave up 6 bases and V 5 bases, and 5 bases lay outside the gene matches. The CDR3 sequence: CASSPMTSGNEQFF. The CDR3 nucleotides read TGTGCCAGCAGTCCAATGACTAGCGGCAATGAGCAGTTCTTC.

This clonotype was counted only a few times. This chain connects TRBV29-1 to TRBJ2-1; D not certain. This CDR3 comprises 13 residues. Trimming left V 5 bases short and J 2 bases short, with 10 bases between. The germline gives CDR1 SQVTM, CDR2 ANQGSEA. The CDR3 loop reads CSVSRVPYNEQFF. CDR3 DNA sequence: TGCAGCGTTTCTCGGGTGCCCTACAATGAGCAGTTCTTC.

V usage is TRBV24-1 and J usage is TRBJ1-2; D not certain. The V end was cut by 5 bases, the J end by 2 bases, with 8 bases between. The CDR3 has 13 residues. Germline CDR1 KGHDR, CDR2 SFDVKD. In DNA, the CDR3 is TGTGCCACCAGTGGGGGTCGGAACTATGGCTACACCTTC. As protein: CATSGGRNYGYTF.

V usage is TRBV6-1 and J usage is TRBJ2-4; the D gene is possibly TRBD2 (6 bases). With 8 bases removed from V and 6 bases from J, the gap between germline ends came to 20 bases. This CDR3 region has 15 residues. Germline CDR1 is MNHNS and CDR2 is SASEGT. Written as DNA, the CDR3 is TGTGCCAGCGGTCTAACCAATGCGGGAAGAAACATTCAGTACTTC. Its protein is CASGLTNAGRNIQYF.

This clonotype has ten or more counts. V usage is TRBV5-1 and J usage is TRBJ2-2, with a weak D call TRBD2 (6 bases). This CDR3 has 13 residues. In germline, CDR1 is SGHRS, CDR2 YFSETQ. Trimming cost V 3 bases and J 8 bases, with 11 bases left between them. The CDR3 sequence: CASSSGGVGELFF. The CDR3, as DNA: TGCGCCAGCAGCTCTGGAGGGGTTGGGGAGCTGTTTTTT.

The chain carries TRBV12-3 or TRBV12-4 and TRBJ1-4; 7 nucleotides match TRBD1. The CDR3 extends over 15 amino acids. V was clipped by 6 bases and J by 7 bases; unmatched bases: 11. The CDR3 coding sequence is TGTGCCAGCAGCTCCGGGACAGCTGGAATTGAAAAACTGTTTTTT. Translation gives CASSSGTAGIEKLFF.

This clonotype has ten or more counts. The chain carries TRBV5-1 and TRBJ1-1; D is perhaps TRBD1 (6 bases). Between the trimmed V and J ends, which lost 0 bases and 0 bases, there was a span of 9 bases. There are 15 residues in the CDR3. Germline CDR1 is SGHRS and CDR2 is YFSETQ. This CDR3 reads CASSLVGQMNTEAFF. Written as DNA, the CDR3 is TGCGCCAGCAGCTTGGTCGGACAGATGAACACTGAAGCTTTCTTT.

V is TRBV7-8 and J is TRBJ1-3, with D tentatively TRBD1 (5 bases). This CDR3 region has 13 residues. V lost 8 bases and J 1 base, leaving 9 bases between the germline ends. In germline, CDR1 is SGHVS, CDR2 FQNEAQ. The DNA of the CDR3 is TGTGCCAGCGGAGGGACTTCTGGAAACACCATATATTTT. Protein sequence: CASGGTSGNTIYF.

This clonotype has just a few counts. The chain uses TRBV20-1 and TRBJ2-3; D call uncertain. The CDR3 consists of 16 residues. Trimming pared 5 bases from V and 0 bases from J, leaving 18 bases between. The germline CDR1 and CDR2 sequences are DFQATT and SNEGSKA (reference sequence). The CDR3 reads CSAASKSDLSTDTQYF. As DNA, the CDR3 is TGCAGTGCTGCCTCAAAATCCGACCTGAGCACAGATACGCAGTATTTT.